The present T cell receptor (beta chain) was sequenced within a study of cytomegalovirus exposure and HLA in healthy donors. Study conclusions and caveats: Some V segments, TRBV6-2 and TRBV6-3 among them, were indistinguishable and were therefore excluded. A later examination showed that TCR association rates differed by HLA locus, with DRB1 most and HLA-C fewest.

The study ran its PCR with 60 Vbeta and 13 Jbeta primers. Repertoires were generated with immunoSEQ multiplex PCR, while TCRdb's copy carries only in-frame clones and drops some. The sample records 150,000 or so clones, around 73% being singletons. The sample holds one count of this clone. Antigen: not known. The CDR3 is 13 amino acids. V was clipped by 6 bases and J by 4 bases; unmatched bases: 5. In germline, CDR1 is SGHDN, CDR2 FVKESK. The V and J genes are TRBV14 and TRBJ1-2; 7 bases fit TRBD1. The receptor comes from a female donor in good health and CMV-seronegative. The sequenced sample consisted of PBMCs. The CDR3 nucleotides are TGTGCCAGCAGTCCCGACAGGGTCTATGGCTACACCTTC. It encodes CASSPDRVYGYTF.